The 5 T cell receptor beta chains below were found in one sample sequenced in a study of response to subunit inactivated influenza vaccine. TCRdb ran MiXCR on the RT-PCR reads and lists one entry per CDR3 protein. The table lists 430,000 or so distinct CDR3 sequences, 10% to 11% of them singletons. The sequencing used PBMCs from blood, collected roughly 6 weeks after vaccination. The source of these receptors is a man aged 45 to 65 who received an inactivated influenza vaccine.

The V and J genes are TRBV7-2 and TRBJ2-1; TRBD2 agrees at 9 bases. This CDR3 is 15 amino acids long. Unmatched junction bases numbered 3, after V lost 5 bases and J lost 1 base. The germline CDR1 and CDR2 sequences are SGHTA and FQGNSA. For the CDR3, the DNA is TGTGCCAGCAGCATGCGGGAGGGTTCCTACAATGAGCAGTTCTTC. It is translated as CASSMREGSYNEQFF. Looking up the rest from reference TRBV7-2 and TRBJ2-1 gives the full variable domain: GAGVSQSPSNKVTEKGKDVELRCDPISGHTALYWYRQSLGQGLEFLIYFQGNSAPDKSGLPSDRFSAERTGGSVSTLTIQRTQQEDSAVYLCASSMREGSYNEQFFGPGTRLTVL.

This clonotype was found once. The CDR3: CASSRLPLAVSTDTQYF. DNA of the CDR3: TGTGCCAGCAGTCGCCTCCCTCTAGCGGTTAGCACAGATACGCAGTATTTT. The rearrangement joins TRBV7-6 to TRBJ2-3; the match to TRBD2 covers 7 bases. Germline CDR1 reads SGHVS; CDR2 reads FNYEAQ. The CDR3 extends over 17 amino acids. Trimming cost V 6 bases and J 0 bases; bases outside gene matches: 12.

The V call is TRBV10-3, the J call TRBJ2-1; D gene ambiguous. The germline V gene has CDR1 ENHRY and CDR2 SYGVKD. Trimming cost V 5 bases and J 5 bases, with 4 bases left between them. This CDR3 is 11 amino acids long. CDR3: CAISSNNEQFF. CDR3 bases: TGTGCCATCAGTTCAAACAATGAGCAGTTCTTC.

V usage is TRBV25-1 and J usage is TRBJ1-4; D call uncertain. V lost 6 bases, J lost 8 bases, and 7 bases lay in between. Germline V gene sequence: CDR1 MGHDK, CDR2 SYGVNS. This CDR3 contains 11 residues. CDR3 bases: TGTGCCAGCAGGGTACGGGAAAAACTGTTTTTT. Protein product: CASRVREKLFF.

This clonotype was seen repeatedly, ten times or more. The chain carries TRBV7-8 and TRBJ2-1, with 8 bases lining up with TRBD2. This CDR3 is built from 15 residues. V shed 4 bases and J 4 bases; nucleotides not matched to a gene: 6. Germline V gives CDR1 SGHVS, CDR2 FQNEAQ. The CDR3 sequence is CASSYGGGMYNEQFF. CDR3 in DNA: TGTGCCAGCAGCTACGGGGGGGGGATGTACAATGAGCAGTTCTTC.